Below, 30 T cell receptor beta chains from the same sample are listed, as sequenced in a study of siplizumab effects on memory and regulatory T cells. Data came from immunoSEQ multiplex PCR; TCRdb stores just in-frame clones and leaves some out. The sample lists over 85,000 clones, approximately 94% occurring once. The sequenced sample consisted of CD8+ T cells sorted from blood. All receptors come from a human donor in good health.

The J gene is TRBJ2-2, the V gene TRBV7-6; D is undetermined. Germline V lookup: CDR1 SGHVS, CDR2 FNYEAQ. CDR3 length equals 16 residues. V was pared by 0 bases and J by 1 base, with 9 bases between. The CDR3 nucleotides read TGTGCCAGCAGCTTAGCTGTGGTGGAGAACACCGGGGAGCTGTTTTTT. It encodes CASSLAVVENTGELFF.

This chain joins TRBV7-2 and TRBJ2-5, with TRBD2 matching 11 bases. The CDR3 has 17 residues. CDR1 and CDR2 (germline): SGHTA, FQGNSA. The ends lost 6 bases at V and 7 bases at J; junction bases unmatched: 16. Here the CDR3 DNA reads TGTGCCAGCAGGCGGACTAGCGGGCCTACCTCCTTTGGGACCCAGTACTTC. Translating it yields CASRRTSGPTSFGTQYF.

This chain connects TRBV15 to TRBJ2-1; TRBD1 aligns across 7 bases. The germline gives CDR1 LNHNV, CDR2 YYDKDF (reference sequence). V shed 5 bases, J shed 7 bases, and the junction held 14 bases outside the gene matches. The CDR3 contains 16 residues. The CDR3 DNA is TGTGCCACCAGCTTATACAGGGGTAGCCCCCAGAATGAGCAGTTCTTC. It translates to CATSLYRGSPQNEQFF.

J is TRBJ2-7 and V is TRBV5-4; tentatively, D is TRBD2 (6 bases). Germline CDR1 SGHNT, CDR2 YYREEE (reference sequence). Trimming pared 3 bases from V and 1 base from J, leaving 17 bases between. The length of the CDR3 is 16 residues. The DNA for the CDR3 is TGTGCCAGCAGCTACGGGCCCGGGAGCCCTTCCTACGAGCAGTACTTC. This sequence encodes CASSYGPGSPSYEQYF. Using reference TRBV5-4 and TRBJ2-7 for the parts outside the CDR3, the full variable domain is ETGVTQSPTHLIKTRGQQVTLRCSSQSGHNTVSWYQQALGQGPQFIFQYYREEENGRGNFPPRFSGLQFPNYSSELNVNALELDDSALYLCASSYGPGSPSYEQYFGPGTRLTVT.

V usage is TRBV29-1 and J usage is TRBJ2-1; D possibly uses TRBD1 or TRBD2 (5 bases each). Germline-derived CDR1 and CDR2 are SQVTM and ANQGSEA. CDR3 length equals 13 residues. Trimming cost V 7 bases and J 0 bases, with 10 bases left between them. CDR3 coding DNA: TGCAGCGACGGGACGAGCTCCTACAATGAGCAGTTCTTC. It translates to CSDGTSSYNEQFF.

The chain combines TRBV19 with TRBJ1-2; D gene uncertain. In germline, CDR1 is LNHDA, CDR2 SQIVND (reference sequence). Deletions cut 4 bases from V and 5 bases from J, with 17 bases between. The CDR3 contains 15 residues. CDR3 loop: CASSRGGEIRYGYTF. For the CDR3, the DNA is TGTGCCAGTAGTAGGGGTGGGGAAATACGGTATGGCTACACCTTC.

The chain carries TRBV27 and TRBJ2-7, with D perhaps TRBD1 or TRBD2 (5 bases each). The length of the CDR3 is 14 residues. Deletions cut 5 bases from V and 3 bases from J, with 14 bases between. Germline CDR1 is MNHEY and CDR2 is SMNVEV (reference sequence). The CDR3 DNA sequence: TGTGCCAGCAGTCTGAGGGGACCGAGCTACGAGCAGTACTTC. Amino acids: CASSLRGPSYEQYF.

V gene TRBV29-1 combines with J gene TRBJ2-3; no firm D call. CDR1 SQVTM and CDR2 ANQGSEA come from the germline V gene. Trimming took 7 bases from V and 6 from J, leaving 8 bases between them. The CDR3 is 10 residues long. CDR3 nucleotides: TGCAGCGGAACGGAGGATACGCAGTATTTT. This codes for CSGTEDTQYF.

This rearrangement joins TRBV4-1 to TRBJ1-4, with D hard to call. CDR1 and CDR2 (germline): MGHRA, YSYEKL. Trimming stripped 1 base from V and 0 bases from J, with 9 bases between. The CDR3 spans 16 residues. The CDR3 here is CASSQGTSATNEKLFF. DNA of the CDR3: TGCGCCAGCAGCCAAGGGACGTCCGCAACTAATGAAAAACTGTTTTTT.

The chain is built from TRBV27 and TRBJ2-1; no reliable D call. The CDR3 consists of 14 residues. The germline V gene has CDR1 MNHEY and CDR2 SMNVEV (reference sequence). Deletions cut 5 bases from V and 5 bases from J, with 13 bases between. CDR3 protein: CASSDDTDNNEQFF. CDR3 coding DNA: TGTGCCAGCAGTGACGATACAGATAACAATGAGCAGTTCTTC.

CDR3 DNA sequence: TGTGCCAGCAGTTTGTGGGTCCGGACTGAAGCTTTCTTT. The encoded protein is CASSLWVRTEAFF. The chain links TRBV27 to TRBJ1-1; no reliable D call. V shed 3 bases and J shed 5 bases, with 10 bases lying between them. The CDR3 runs to 13 residues. CDR1 is MNHEY, CDR2 SMNVEV, per germline (reference sequence).

This clone was observed a few times. The chain has TRBV7-6 and TRBJ2-2; D is unresolved. Trimming left V 0 bases short and J 1 base short, with 6 bases between. The CDR3 is 15 amino acids. CDR1 and CDR2 (germline): SGHVS, FNYEAQ. The CDR3 region is CASSLAGGNTGELFF. The CDR3 DNA sequence: TGTGCCAGCAGCTTAGCGGGCGGGAACACCGGGGAGCTGTTTTTT.

A word on this clone: One junction end disagrees with the germline gene, perhaps due to a read error. This chain uses TRBV6-1 with TRBJ2-1, with 7 bases matching TRBD1. This CDR3 has 11 residues. Germline CDR1 MNHNS, CDR2 SASEGT. This chain's CDR3 is CASSSRQGKVF. The CDR3, as DNA: TGTGCCAGCAGTTCAAGACAGGGAAAGGTCTTC.

This chain joins TRBV7-9 and TRBJ2-5; D perhaps matches TRBD1 (5 bases). The V gene's germline CDR1 is SEHNR and CDR2 FQNEAQ (reference sequence). The V gene lost 2 bases and the J gene lost 0 bases, with 7 bases spanning the gap. CDR3 length: 14 amino acids. For the CDR3, the DNA is TGTGCCAGCAGCTTATCAGGGTACCAAGAGACCCAGTACTTC. Translated, it gives CASSLSGYQETQYF.

Only one count was recorded for this clone. This chain connects TRBV6-5 to TRBJ2-7; D gene uncertain. Trimming left V 2 bases short and J 3 bases short, with 17 bases between. This CDR3 is 16 amino acids long. CDR1 is MNHEY and CDR2 is SVGAGI in the germline V gene. DNA of the CDR3: TGTGCCAGCAGTTACCACCAGTCACGACCCGACTACGAGCAGTACTTC. Residues: CASSYHQSRPDYEQYF.

The chain employs TRBV5-1 and TRBJ2-7; 8 bases are shared with TRBD1. Germline V gene sequence: CDR1 SGHRS, CDR2 YFSETQ. The CDR3 is made up of 14 amino acids. V was clipped by 0 bases and J by 2 bases; unmatched bases: 1. The CDR3 DNA reads TGCGCCAGCAGCTTGGGGACAGGGACCTACGAGCAGTACTTC. It is translated as CASSLGTGTYEQYF.

The rearrangement joins TRBV4-1 to TRBJ2-5; 8 nucleotides line up with TRBD2. Per germline, CDR1 MGHRA and CDR2 YSYEKL. The CDR3 is 15 residues long. V was clipped by 4 bases and J by 2 bases; unmatched bases: 6. CDR3 amino acids: CASSPFGGGQETQYF. In DNA form, the CDR3 reads TGCGCCAGCAGCCCCTTTGGCGGGGGGCAAGAGACCCAGTACTTC.

The chain is built from TRBV30 and TRBJ2-5; TRBD1 agrees at 7 bases. CDR1 and CDR2 from the germline V gene are GTSNPN and SVGIG (reference sequence). V gave up 8 bases and J gave up 5 bases; unmatched junction bases: 8. There are 12 residues in the CDR3. DNA for the CDR3: TGTGCCAGCCAGGGGGTGGGGGAGACCCAGTACTTC. Translated, it gives CASQGVGETQYF.

The chain joins TRBV7-2 to TRBJ2-1; the match to TRBD2 covers 7 bases. This CDR3 contains 14 residues. Germline trimming cut 1 base from V and 7 bases from J; bases unmatched to any gene: 4. Germline V gene data show CDR1 as SGHTA and CDR2 as FQGNSA. The CDR3: CASSLGLALNEQFF. The CDR3 DNA follows: TGTGCCAGCAGCTTAGGACTAGCCCTGAATGAGCAGTTCTTC.

This sequence joins TRBV9 and TRBJ1-2, with 8 bases matching TRBD1. V gave up 4 bases and J gave up 4 bases; unmatched junction bases: 6. This CDR3 is 14 amino acids long. The germline gives CDR1 SGDLS, CDR2 YYNGEE. Here the CDR3 reads CASSPRTGFYGYTF. In DNA form, the CDR3 reads TGTGCCAGCAGCCCTAGGACAGGGTTCTATGGCTACACCTTC.

This chain uses TRBV29-1 with TRBJ2-7, with TRBD2 matching over 7 bases. This CDR3 is built from 15 residues. The ends lost 4 bases at V and 2 bases at J; junction bases unmatched: 11. CDR1 SQVTM and CDR2 ANQGSEA come from the germline V gene. The CDR3 nucleotides are TGCAGCGTTGGCGGTGGCCTAGCGGCTGCCTACGAGCAGTACTTC. Translation: CSVGGGLAAAYEQYF.

The chain is built from TRBV5-1 and TRBJ2-1, with a weak D call TRBD1 (6 bases). The length of the CDR3 is 16 residues. The ends were cut back, 0 bases at V and 0 bases at J, with 10 bases in the middle. CDR1 is SGHRS and CDR2 is YFSETQ in the germline V gene. The CDR3 is CASSLAGAPSYNEQFF. The DNA for the CDR3 is TGCGCCAGCAGCTTGGCAGGGGCCCCCTCCTACAATGAGCAGTTCTTC.

This clone came up once. The genes are TRBV13 and TRBJ1-5; D is undetermined. Germline V lookup: CDR1 PRHDT, CDR2 FYEKMQ (reference sequence). V lost 2 bases and J lost 3, with 17 bases in between. This CDR3 region has 17 residues. CDR3 amino acids: CASSLRSRNMYNQPQHF. CDR3 bases: TGTGCCAGCAGCTTAAGAAGCAGAAATATGTACAATCAGCCCCAGCATTTT.

The table lists this clone with a count of one. The V and J genes are TRBV7-6 and TRBJ2-5; TRBD1 matches at 7 bases. Germline-derived CDR1 and CDR2 are SGHVS and FNYEAQ. V lost 1 base and J lost 3; bases outside the gene matches: 2. This CDR3 spans 14 amino acids. CDR3 in amino acids: CASSLGTGEETQYF. The DNA for the CDR3 is TGTGCCAGCAGCTTAGGTACAGGGGAAGAGACCCAGTACTTC. The variable domain in full, completed from reference TRBV7-6 and TRBJ2-5, reads GAGVSQSPRYKVTKRGQDVALRCDPISGHVSLYWYRQALGQGPEFLTYFNYEAQQDKSGLPNDRFSAERPEGSISTLTIQRTEQRDSAMYRCASSLGTGEETQYFGPGTRLLVL.

This clone was recorded once. The chain uses TRBV5-8 and TRBJ2-4; 8 bases agree with TRBD1. The trim removed 0 bases at V and 5 bases at J, leaving 4 bases unmatched. This CDR3 comprises 15 residues. The germline V gene has CDR1 SGHTS and CDR2 YDEGEE. The CDR3 region is CASSLGVTGENIQYF. In nucleotides, the CDR3 is TGTGCCAGCAGCTTGGGTGTGACAGGGGAAAACATTCAGTACTTC.

The table lists this clone with a count of one. The genes are TRBV27 and TRBJ2-7; D may be TRBD2 (6 bases). This CDR3 is 15 amino acids long. Germline V CDR1 and CDR2: MNHEY, SMNVEV (reference sequence). Trimming stripped 2 bases from V and 2 bases from J, with 13 bases between. The CDR3 loop is CASSLHLEGTYEQYF. The DNA for the CDR3 is TGTGCCAGCAGTTTACATTTGGAGGGTACCTACGAGCAGTACTTC.

V gene TRBV5-1 combines with J gene TRBJ2-7; TRBD1 might be the D (6 bases). CDR3 length: 11 residues. Trimming cost V 5 bases and J 6 bases, with 9 bases left between them. Germline V lookup: CDR1 SGHRS, CDR2 YFSETQ. The CDR3 DNA sequence: TGCGCCAGCAGGGGACATGGCGAGCAGTACTTC. Translation: CASRGHGEQYF.

The chain uses TRBV7-8 and TRBJ2-7, with TRBD1 identical over 9 bases. The ends lost 2 bases at V and 3 bases at J; junction bases unmatched: 2. The CDR3 contains 14 residues. Germline assignment: CDR1 SGHVS and CDR2 FQNEAQ. CDR3 bases: TGTGCCAGCAGCTTAATGGACAGGGGCTACGAGCAGTACTTC. It codes for CASSLMDRGYEQYF.

This chain uses TRBV12-1 with TRBJ1-2; TRBD1, as called in the table, went unchecked against the DNA. TRBV12-1 represents a pseudogene. There are 16 residues in the CDR3. Written as DNA, the CDR3 is TGTGCCAGCAGCTGTACCCGGGACAGCAGAAACTATGGCTACACCTTC. Protein sequence: CASSCTRDSRNYGYTF.

The chain uses TRBV6-1 and TRBJ1-2; D is unclear. V dropped 0 bases and J dropped 4 bases, with 12 bases sitting between them. CDR1 is MNHNS, CDR2 SASEGT, per germline. The CDR3 is made up of 15 amino acids. The CDR3 protein is CASSEADWGSYGYTF. In nucleotides, the CDR3 is TGTGCCAGCAGTGAAGCGGACTGGGGAAGCTATGGCTACACCTTC.